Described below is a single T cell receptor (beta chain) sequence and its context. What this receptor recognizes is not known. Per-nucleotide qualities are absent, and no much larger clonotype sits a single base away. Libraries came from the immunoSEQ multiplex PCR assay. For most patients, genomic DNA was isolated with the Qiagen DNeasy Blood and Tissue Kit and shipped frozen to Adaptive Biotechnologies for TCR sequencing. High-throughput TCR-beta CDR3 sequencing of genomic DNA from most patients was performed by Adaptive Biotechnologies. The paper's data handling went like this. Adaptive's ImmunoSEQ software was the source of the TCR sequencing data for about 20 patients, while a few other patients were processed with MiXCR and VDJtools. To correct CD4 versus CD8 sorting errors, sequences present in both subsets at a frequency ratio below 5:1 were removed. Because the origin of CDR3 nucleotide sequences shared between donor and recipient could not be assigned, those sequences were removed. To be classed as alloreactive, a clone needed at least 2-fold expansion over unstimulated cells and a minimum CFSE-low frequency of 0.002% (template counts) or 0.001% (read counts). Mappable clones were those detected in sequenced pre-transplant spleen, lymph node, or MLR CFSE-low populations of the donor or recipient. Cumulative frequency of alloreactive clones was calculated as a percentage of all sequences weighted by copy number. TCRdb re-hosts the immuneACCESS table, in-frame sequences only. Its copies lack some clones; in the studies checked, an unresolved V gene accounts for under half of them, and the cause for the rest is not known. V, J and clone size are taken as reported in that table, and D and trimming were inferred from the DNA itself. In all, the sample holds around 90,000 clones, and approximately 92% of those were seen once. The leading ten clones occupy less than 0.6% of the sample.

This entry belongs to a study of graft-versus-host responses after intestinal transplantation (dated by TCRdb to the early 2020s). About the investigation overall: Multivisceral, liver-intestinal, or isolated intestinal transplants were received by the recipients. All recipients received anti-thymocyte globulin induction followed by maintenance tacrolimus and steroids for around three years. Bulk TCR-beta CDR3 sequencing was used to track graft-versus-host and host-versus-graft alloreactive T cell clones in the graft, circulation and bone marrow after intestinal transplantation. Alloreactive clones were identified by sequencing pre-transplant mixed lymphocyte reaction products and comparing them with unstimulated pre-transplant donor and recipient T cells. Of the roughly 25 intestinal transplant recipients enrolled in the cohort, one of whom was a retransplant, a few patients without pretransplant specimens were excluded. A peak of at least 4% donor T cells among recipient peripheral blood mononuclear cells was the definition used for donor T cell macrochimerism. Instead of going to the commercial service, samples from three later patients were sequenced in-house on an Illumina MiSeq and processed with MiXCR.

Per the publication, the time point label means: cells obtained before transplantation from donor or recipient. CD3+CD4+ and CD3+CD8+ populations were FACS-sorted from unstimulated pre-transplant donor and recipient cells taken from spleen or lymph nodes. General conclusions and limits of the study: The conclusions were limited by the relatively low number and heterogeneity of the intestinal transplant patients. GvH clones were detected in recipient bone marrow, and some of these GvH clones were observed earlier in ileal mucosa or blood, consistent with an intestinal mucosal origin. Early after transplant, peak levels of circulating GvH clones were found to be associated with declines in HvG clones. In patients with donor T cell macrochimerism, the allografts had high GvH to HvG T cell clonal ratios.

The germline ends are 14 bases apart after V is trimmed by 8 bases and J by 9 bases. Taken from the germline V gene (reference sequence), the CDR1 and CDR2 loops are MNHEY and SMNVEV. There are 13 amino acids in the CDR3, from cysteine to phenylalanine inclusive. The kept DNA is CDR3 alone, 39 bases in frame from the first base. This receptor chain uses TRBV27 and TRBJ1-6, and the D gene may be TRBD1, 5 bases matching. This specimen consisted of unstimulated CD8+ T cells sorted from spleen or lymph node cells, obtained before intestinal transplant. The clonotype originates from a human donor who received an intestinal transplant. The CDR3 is CASSTPGLSPLHF. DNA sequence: TGTGCCAGCTCCACCCCAGGGCTTTCACCCCTCCACTTT.